This T cell receptor beta chain was found in a study of graft-versus-host responses after intestinal transplantation. General study results and limits: Researchers found peak circulating GvH clone levels linked to early post-transplant HvG declines.

Measured with immunoSEQ multiplex PCR; TCRdb has only the in-frame clones, and not every one. This table has around 97,000 clones, over 85% appearing once. CDR1 and CDR2 (germline): MNHNS, SASEGT. V lost 8 bases and J lost 4; bases outside the gene matches: 12. The CDR3 is 15 amino acids. In the case of this clone: Its antigen is unidentified.

This chain joins TRBV6-1 and TRBJ2-7; 9 bases map to TRBD2. The receptor was isolated from a human donor who received an intestinal transplant. This sample comprised unstimulated CD8+ T cells sorted from spleen or lymph node cells, obtained before intestinal transplant. The CDR3 loop reads CASGGASGARYEQYF. The DNA of the CDR3 is TGTGCCAGCGGCGGGGCTAGCGGGGCTCGGTACGAGCAGTACTTC.